Shown below are 14 T cell receptor beta chains from a single sample sequenced in a study of OX40 agonist ivuxolimab in advanced cancers. This table comes from immunoSEQ multiplex PCR, and its TCRdb copy is limited to in-frame clones, with some not included. The sample lists approximately 34,000 clones; approximately 88% were seen once. The specimen comprised CD4+ or CD8+ T cells sorted from blood, sampled in a trial of the OX40 agonist ivuxolimab. Receptors originate from an adult with an advanced solid tumor such as melanoma, head and neck, liver or kidney cancer.

The chain combines TRBV2 with TRBJ2-7, with 10 bases matching TRBD1. The CDR3 length is 14 residues. V lost 4 bases to trimming and J lost 4 bases; unmatched junction nucleotides: 4. The germline gives CDR1 SNHLY, CDR2 FYNNEI. CDR3 coding DNA: TGTGCCAGCAGTGTTGACAGGGGGCTTTACGAGCAGTACTTC. Amino acid sequence: CASSVDRGLYEQYF.

The V and J genes are TRBV28 and TRBJ2-7, with 9 bases aligning to TRBD1. CDR1 is MDHEN, CDR2 SYDVKM, per germline. J lost 2 bases, V lost 3 bases, and 5 bases had no gene match. The CDR3 length is 15 residues. The CDR3 bases are TGTGCCAGCAGTTTCAACCACAGGGGGCCCTACGAGCAGTACTTC. It specifies CASSFNHRGPYEQYF. The full variable domain, rest sourced from reference TRBV28 and TRBJ2-7, is DVKVTQSSRYLVKRTGEKVFLECVQDMDHENMFWYRQDPGLGLRLIYFSYDVKMKEKGDIPEGYSVSREKKERFSLILESASTNQTSMYLCASSFNHRGPYEQYFGPGTRLTVT.

This clone was found many times. The rearrangement links TRBV7-9 to TRBJ2-7; the D gene could be TRBD1 or TRBD2 (5 bases each). This CDR3 region has 13 residues. The ends were cut back, 5 bases at V and 3 bases at J, with 11 bases in the middle. Germline values: CDR1 SEHNR, CDR2 FQNEAQ (reference sequence). As DNA, the CDR3 is TGTGCCAGCAGCCCGGGACGGAACTACGAGCAGTACTTC. This translates into CASSPGRNYEQYF.

The rearrangement uses TRBV6-5 and TRBJ1-4; D is possibly TRBD1 (5 bases). The CDR3 has 14 amino acids. V gave up 2 bases and J gave up 8 bases, with 12 bases separating them. Germline V gene lookup returns CDR1 MNHEY and CDR2 SVGAGI. Here the CDR3 DNA reads TGTGCCAGCAGTTACGGGCAGGGCACCGAAAAACTGTTTTTT. It codes for CASSYGQGTEKLFF.

The chain carries TRBV7-8 and TRBJ1-3; D gene uncertain. Germline CDR1 is SGHVS and CDR2 is FQNEAQ. There are 15 residues in the CDR3. V was shortened by 1 base and J by 0 bases, with 7 bases between the two germline ends. The CDR3, as DNA: TGTGCCAGCAGCTTAGGTCTAAACTCTGGAAACACCATATATTTT. The encoded protein is CASSLGLNSGNTIYF. The full variable domain, in which reference TRBV7-8 and TRBJ1-3 provide the parts outside the CDR3, is GAGVSQSPRYKVAKRGQDVALRCDPISGHVSLFWYQQALGQGPEFLTYFQNEAQLDKSGLPSDRFFAERPEGSVSTLKIQRTQQEDSAVYLCASSLGLNSGNTIYFGEGSWLTVV.

This clone was found once. The chain joins TRBV7-6 to TRBJ2-1; 7 nucleotides agree with TRBD1. Germline loops: CDR1 SGHVS, CDR2 FNYEAQ. This CDR3 spans 13 amino acids. V shed 3 bases, J shed 7 bases, and the junction held 3 bases outside the gene matches. The CDR3 spells CASSFGQVNEQFF. The DNA for the CDR3 is TGTGCCAGCAGCTTCGGACAGGTTAATGAGCAGTTCTTC.

The chain carries TRBV9 and TRBJ1-1; D gene uncertain. Trimming removed 2 bases at V and 0 bases at J, with 14 bases between. CDR3 length: 16 residues. The germline gives CDR1 SGDLS, CDR2 YYNGEE. CDR3 coding DNA: TGTGCCAGCAGCGTGGCTTCCCTGTCGATGAACACTGAAGCTTTCTTT. Its protein is CASSVASLSMNTEAFF.

The chain couples TRBV11-2 to TRBJ1-2; TRBD1 is a possible D gene (5 bases). V shed 3 bases and J shed 5 bases, with 19 bases lying between them. Germline V gives CDR1 SGHAT, CDR2 FQNNGV. The CDR3 runs 16 residues. This CDR3 reads CASSLIGAGSPYGYTF. In DNA form, the CDR3 reads TGTGCCAGCAGCTTGATCGGAGCAGGGTCCCCGTATGGCTACACCTTC.

V gene TRBV5-6 combines with J gene TRBJ2-3; possibly TRBD2 for D (5 bases). V gave up 0 bases and J gave up 5 bases, with 16 bases separating them. Germline V CDR1 and CDR2: SGHDT, YYEEEE. The CDR3 sequence is 16 residues long. CDR3 in DNA: TGTGCCAGCAGCTTGGTGGGAGCTTTTCTGGGAGATACGCAGTATTTT. Translation gives CASSLVGAFLGDTQYF.

The rearrangement uses TRBV4-1 and TRBJ2-2; possible D gene TRBD2, 5 bases. Germline-derived CDR1 and CDR2 are MGHRA and YSYEKL. The CDR3 runs to 14 residues. Between the trimmed V and J ends, which lost 3 bases and 7 bases, there was a span of 12 bases. The CDR3 protein is CASSHTLANGELFF. The CDR3 DNA reads TGCGCCAGCAGCCATACCCTAGCTAACGGGGAGCTGTTTTTT.

This chain connects TRBV29-1 to TRBJ1-1, with unresolved D. CDR1 is SQVTM, CDR2 ANQGSEA, per germline. The CDR3 loop spans 10 amino acids. V was pared by 4 bases and J by 5 bases, with 5 bases between. CDR3 in amino acids: CSVVLTEAFF. In DNA form, the CDR3 reads TGCAGCGTTGTTCTTACTGAAGCTTTCTTT.

J is TRBJ2-3 and V is TRBV6-4, with no clear D. Trimming cost V 2 bases and J 2 bases, with 8 bases left between them. The CDR3 is 14 amino acids. Germline V gives CDR1 MRHNA, CDR2 SNTAGT. The CDR3 nucleotides read TGTGCCAGCAGTGACGGCAGGCCCACAGATACGCAGTATTTT. Protein sequence: CASSDGRPTDTQYF.

The chain carries TRBV5-1 and TRBJ2-7, with unresolved D. The CDR3 is 14 residues long. Germline CDR1 and CDR2: SGHRS and YFSETQ. Trimming left V 7 bases short and J 1 base short, with 15 bases between. CDR3 coding DNA: TGCGCCAGCGGGCAGGCAACCGGGTCCTACGAGCAGTACTTC. Amino acids: CASGQATGSYEQYF.

The V gene is TRBV11-3, the J gene TRBJ2-2, with 9 bases matching TRBD1. The germline gives CDR1 SGHNT, CDR2 YENEEA. This CDR3 is 15 amino acids long. V dropped 5 bases and J dropped 1; count of bases not matched to a gene: 2. CDR3 sequence (DNA): TGTGCCAGCAGCCCGGGACAGGGGAACACCGGGGAGCTGTTTTTT. Protein: CASSPGQGNTGELFF.